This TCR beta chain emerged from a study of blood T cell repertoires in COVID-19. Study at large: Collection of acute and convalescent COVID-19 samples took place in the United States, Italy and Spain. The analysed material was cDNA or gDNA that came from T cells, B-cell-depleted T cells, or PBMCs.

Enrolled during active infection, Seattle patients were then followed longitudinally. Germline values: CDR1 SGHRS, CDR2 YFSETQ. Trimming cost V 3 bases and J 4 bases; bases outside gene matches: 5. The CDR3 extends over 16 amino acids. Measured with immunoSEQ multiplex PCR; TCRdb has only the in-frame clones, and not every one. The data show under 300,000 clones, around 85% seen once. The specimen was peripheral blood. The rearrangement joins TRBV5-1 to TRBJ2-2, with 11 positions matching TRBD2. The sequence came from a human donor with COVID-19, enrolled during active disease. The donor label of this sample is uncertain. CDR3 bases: TGCGCCAGCAGCTCGGGACTAGCGGCTACCACCGGGGAGCTGTTTTTT. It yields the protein CASSSGLAATTGELFF.